The present TCR beta chain was sequenced within a study of cytomegalovirus exposure and HLA in healthy donors. Per the germline V gene, CDR1 is LGHNT and CDR2 is FRNRAP. The CDR3 loop spans 13 amino acids. V was trimmed by 6 bases and J by 6 bases, leaving 14 bases between them. PCR primers comprised 60 Vbeta and 13 Jbeta primers. Profiling relied on immunoSEQ multiplex PCR, and the TCRdb table lists in-frame clones only, not all of them. Among roughly 100,000 clones, 75% to 85% were seen once, and the ten largest hold 6.1%. Sequenced input: PBMCs. The rearrangement joins TRBV12-5 to TRBJ1-2; no definite D call. The origin of this receptor is a man aged 18-30 years in good health and CMV-seronegative. Here the CDR3 DNA reads TGTGCTAGTGGCCTCTCCACCACGGATGGCTACACCTTC. Amino acids: CASGLSTTDGYTF. Together with reference TRBV12-5 and TRBJ1-2, the CDR3 gives the full variable domain: DARVTQTPRHKVTEMGQEVTMRCQPILGHNTVFWYRQTMMQGLELLAYFRNRAPLDDSGMPKDRFSAEMPDATLATLKIQPSEPRDSAVYFCASGLSTTDGYTFGSGTRLTVV.